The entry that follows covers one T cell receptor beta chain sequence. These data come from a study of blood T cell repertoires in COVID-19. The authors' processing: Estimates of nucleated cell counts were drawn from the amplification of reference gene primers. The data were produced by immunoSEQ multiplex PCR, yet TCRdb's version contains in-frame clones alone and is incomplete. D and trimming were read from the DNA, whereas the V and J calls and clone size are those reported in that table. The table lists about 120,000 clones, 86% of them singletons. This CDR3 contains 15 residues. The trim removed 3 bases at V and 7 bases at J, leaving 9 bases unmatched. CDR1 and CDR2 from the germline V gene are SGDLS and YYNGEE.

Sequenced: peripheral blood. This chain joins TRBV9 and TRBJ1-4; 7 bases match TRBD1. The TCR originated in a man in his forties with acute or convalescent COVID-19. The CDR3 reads CASSARGDSGEKLFF. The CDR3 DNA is TGTGCCAGCAGCGCCCGAGGGGACAGTGGTGAAAAACTGTTTTTT.